Presented here are 9 T cell receptor beta chains from one specimen sequenced in a study of blood T cell repertoires in COVID-19 (dated by TCRdb to the early 2020s). To prepare the library, the immunoSEQ multiplex PCR assay was applied. Drawn from immuneACCESS, this table holds only the in-frame rearrangements with V and J called that TCRdb kept. Clones are partly lost; checked studies trace under half to an unresolved V gene and leave the rest unexplained. Here the sample has tens of thousands of clones; roughly 82% occur a single time. Approximately 3% of the sample goes to the ten largest clones. Material: peripheral blood. Receptor source: a woman aged 55-69 years with acute or convalescent COVID-19.

This rearrangement joins TRBV7-9 to TRBJ2-3, with TRBD1 matching over 7 bases. The CDR3 contains 17 residues. Germline CDR1 reads SEHNR; CDR2 reads FQNEAQ (reference sequence). Germline trimming cut 1 base from V and 0 bases from J; bases unmatched to any gene: 7. CDR3 nucleotides: TGTGCCAGCAGCTTAGGGGGACAGCCAACAAGCACAGATACGCAGTATTTT. Protein sequence: CASSLGGQPTSTDTQYF.

The chain recombines TRBV7-4 with TRBJ2-5; D not certain. Germline V lookup: CDR1 SGHVT, CDR2 SQSDAQ. The V end was cut by 4 bases, the J end by 1 base, with 16 bases between. The CDR3 covers 16 residues. The CDR3 DNA follows: TGTGCCAGCAGCTACAGCTTAGATACAGTCCAAGAGACCCAGTACTTC. It translates to CASSYSLDTVQETQYF.

The V gene is TRBV19, the J gene TRBJ1-5; no firm D call. CDR1 is LNHDA, CDR2 SQIVND, per germline (reference sequence). The germline V and J ends were trimmed by 4 bases and 3 bases, with 7 bases remaining between them. The CDR3 spans 13 residues. The CDR3 region is CASSTGDNQPQHF. CDR3 bases: TGTGCCAGTAGTACGGGAGACAATCAGCCCCAGCATTTT.

This chain links TRBV4-1 with TRBJ2-3, with D possibly TRBD2 on 5 matching bases. CDR3 length: 15 residues. V gave up 0 bases and J gave up 6 bases, with 13 bases separating them. From germline, CDR1 is MGHRA and CDR2 YSYEKL. CDR3 bases: TGCGCCAGCAGCCAAGATCTGAGGGCGGCGGATACGCAGTATTTT. This codes for CASSQDLRAADTQYF.

This sequence joins TRBV19 and TRBJ1-5; D possibly corresponds to TRBD1 (5 bases). This CDR3 comprises 16 residues. V was cut by 3 bases and J by 5 bases, with 17 bases left in between. In germline, CDR1 is LNHDA, CDR2 SQIVND (reference sequence). CDR3 sequence reads: CASSMHRDWDDQPQHF. DNA of the CDR3: TGTGCCAGTAGTATGCACCGGGACTGGGATGATCAGCCCCAGCATTTT.

V and J are TRBV18 and TRBJ2-5; 15 bases are a match to TRBD2. The CDR3 is 19 residues long. Unmatched junction bases numbered 10, after V lost 1 base and J lost 4 bases. Per the germline V gene, CDR1 is KGHSH and CDR2 is LQKENI. The CDR3 here is CASSPRGLAGGPQRETQYF. In DNA, the CDR3 is TGTGCCAGCTCACCACGAGGACTAGCGGGAGGGCCCCAGAGAGAGACCCAGTACTTC.

The J gene is TRBJ2-1, the V gene TRBV5-1; the D gene is possibly TRBD1 (6 bases). Trimming shortened V by 4 bases and J by 3 bases, and 14 bases separated the two germline ends. CDR1 and CDR2 from the germline V gene are SGHRS and YFSETQ. This CDR3 is 15 amino acids long. The DNA for the CDR3 is TGCGCCAGCAGCGGGTCCGGGACAATCTACAATGAGCAGTTCTTC. As protein: CASSGSGTIYNEQFF.

Turning to this clone: The sample carries other DNA sequences with the same CDR3. The chain is built from TRBV7-2 and TRBJ1-5, with unresolved D. The germline V gene has CDR1 SGHTA and CDR2 FQGNSA. There are 13 residues in the CDR3. The V end was cut by 4 bases, the J end by 2 bases, with 6 bases between. The chain's CDR3 is CASSSRGNQPQHF. Here the CDR3 DNA reads TGTGCCAGCAGCTCGCGCGGCAATCAGCCCCAGCATTTT.

The chain joins TRBV19 to TRBJ1-6; D is perhaps TRBD1 (6 bases). This CDR3 has 14 residues. V lost 5 bases, J lost 7 bases, and 12 bases lay in between. Germline CDR1 reads LNHDA; CDR2 reads SQIVND (reference sequence). CDR3 nucleotide sequence: TGTGCCAGTAGTTTACGACAGGACAATTCACCCCTCCACTTT. Protein product: CASSLRQDNSPLHF.